A single sample is the source of the 14 T cell receptor beta chains below, sequenced in a study of shared clonotypes between healthy human individuals (dated by TCRdb to about 2020). The library was built by means of the immunoSEQ multiplex PCR assay. In TCRdb, the immuneACCESS table is reduced to in-frame sequences with V and J assigned. These tables do not hold every clone; where another copy was compared, an unresolved V gene accounts for under half, and the others remain unexplained. The sample data list about 1,900,000 clones, and approximately 95% of these were observed just once. Together, the top ten hold approximately 1% of the sample. CD8 naive samples were obtained by positive selection for CCR7 among CD45RO-negative cells, yielding a CD45RA+CCR7+ population from which TemRA cells were excluded. Sequencing used naive CD8+ T cells sorted from blood. The sample's cell subset or site label, decoded: CD45RA+CCR7+. These receptors were taken from a man younger than 35 in good health.

V usage is TRBV9 and J usage is TRBJ2-1; D is possibly TRBD2 (9 bases). The V gene's germline CDR1 is SGDLS and CDR2 YYNGEE. V was trimmed by 3 bases and J by 9 bases, leaving 28 bases between them. This CDR3 spans 18 amino acids. CDR3 bases: TGTGCCAGCAGCGCCCAGACAGGGGTACAGCGGGAGGATGGTGAGCAGTTCTTC. This gives the protein CASSAQTGVQREDGEQFF. The full variable domain, in which reference TRBV9 and TRBJ2-1 provide the parts outside the CDR3, is DSGVTQTPKHLITATGQRVTLRCSPRSGDLSVYWYQQSLDQGLQFLIQYYNGEERAKGNILERFSAQQFPDLHSELNLSSLELGDSALYFCASSAQTGVQREDGEQFFGPGTRLTVL.

This chain links TRBV9 with TRBJ2-7; D may be TRBD2 (5 bases). With 0 bases removed from V and 6 bases from J, the gap between germline ends came to 13 bases. This CDR3 comprises 14 residues. Germline CDR1 and CDR2: SGDLS and YYNGEE. The CDR3 bases are TGTGCCAGCAGCGTAGGAGGGAGCGGAGGCGAGCAGTACTTC. It codes for CASSVGGSGGEQYF.

The V and J genes are TRBV2 and TRBJ1-1; D gene ambiguous. The V gene's germline CDR1 is SNHLY and CDR2 FYNNEI. The germline V and J ends were trimmed by 2 bases and 6 bases, with 16 bases remaining between them. The CDR3 totals 15 residues. CDR3 coding DNA: TGTGCCAGCAGTGAAATTTGGGGTGGTCGGCCTGAAGCTTTCTTT. It is translated as CASSEIWGGRPEAFF.

Notes on this clone: In the same sample, other DNA sequences code for this CDR3. This chain uses TRBV7-8 with TRBJ1-4; D remains unclear. Germline V gene data show CDR1 as SGHVS and CDR2 as FQNEAQ. Trimming took off 3 bases at V and 8 bases at J, with 7 bases between the two ends. The CDR3 is 12 amino acids. The CDR3 coding sequence is TGTGCCAGCAGCTTGGATAACGAAAAACTGTTTTTT. Protein product: CASSLDNEKLFF.

The genes are TRBV2 and TRBJ2-7; D uncertain. The V end lost 4 bases, the J end lost 5 bases, and 6 bases lay between the germline ends. The germline V gene has CDR1 SNHLY and CDR2 FYNNEI. The CDR3 contains 11 residues. CDR3 loop: CASSAGNEQYF. For the CDR3, the DNA is TGTGCCAGCAGTGCAGGAAACGAGCAGTACTTC.

The chain employs TRBV25-1 and TRBJ2-5; possible D gene TRBD2, 6 bases. CDR1 and CDR2 (germline): MGHDK, SYGVNS. V shed 3 bases and J shed 4 bases, with 12 bases lying between them. This CDR3 has 14 residues. In nucleotides, the CDR3 is TGTGCCAGCAGTGAGGAGGGAGGAAGAGAGACCCAGTACTTC. Translation: CASSEEGGRETQYF.

This chain connects TRBV27 to TRBJ2-7; TRBD2 matches 8 bases. V lost 5 bases, J lost 7 bases, and 7 bases stayed unmatched. CDR1 and CDR2 from the germline V gene are MNHEY and SMNVEV (reference sequence). The CDR3 loop spans 13 amino acids. CDR3 loop: CASSPGGGLEQYF. In DNA form, the CDR3 reads TGTGCCAGCAGTCCCGGGGGGGGCCTGGAGCAGTACTTC.

CDR3 nucleotide sequence: TGTGCCAGCAGCCATCTTCGGGCTAGCGGGGCCCAAGAGACCCAGTACTTC. Its translation: CASSHLRASGAQETQYF. The chain combines TRBV7-8 with TRBJ2-5; TRBD2 agrees at 9 bases. J was trimmed by 1 base and V by 5 bases; bases with no gene match: 11. CDR1 is SGHVS and CDR2 is FQNEAQ in the germline V gene. The CDR3 loop spans 17 amino acids.

With respect to this clone: The sample holds other DNA sequences that translate to the same CDR3. This chain uses TRBV6-1 with TRBJ2-7; D gene uncertain. V lost 3 bases and J lost 2, with 2 bases in between. The CDR3 loop spans 11 amino acids. From germline, CDR1 is MNHNS and CDR2 SASEGT. The CDR3 DNA reads as TGTGCCAGCAGTGAGACCTACGAGCAGTACTTC. Residues: CASSETYEQYF.

The chain combines TRBV7-6 with TRBJ2-7, with TRBD2 identical over 8 bases. The V gene's germline CDR1 is SGHVS and CDR2 FNYEAQ. The CDR3 consists of 15 residues. With 5 bases clipped from V and 0 bases from J, the junction kept 6 bases outside the gene matches. The DNA of the CDR3 is TGTGCCAGCAGCCCTACTAGCGGCAACTCCTACGAGCAGTACTTC. Encoded protein: CASSPTSGNSYEQYF. The full variable domain, completed using reference TRBV7-6 and TRBJ2-7, is GAGVSQSPRYKVTKRGQDVALRCDPISGHVSLYWYRQALGQGPEFLTYFNYEAQQDKSGLPNDRFSAERPEGSISTLTIQRTEQRDSAMYRCASSPTSGNSYEQYFGPGTRLTVT.

The chain is built from TRBV30 and TRBJ2-3; D could derive from TRBD1 or TRBD2 (5 bases each). CDR3 size: 17 residues. V lost 5 bases and J lost 2, with 23 bases in between. Germline assignment: CDR1 GTSNPN and CDR2 SVGIG (reference sequence). CDR3 sequence: CAWGDGHTGVITDTQYF. CDR3 DNA sequence: TGTGCCTGGGGGGACGGGCACACAGGAGTCATCACAGATACGCAGTATTTT.

The J gene is TRBJ2-7, the V gene TRBV6-5; 9 bases align to TRBD2. CDR3 size: 14 residues. V shed 6 bases, J shed 4 bases, and the junction held 7 bases outside the gene matches. CDR1 is MNHEY, CDR2 SVGAGI, per germline. The CDR3 DNA sequence: TGTGCCAGCAGCAGCGGGGGGACAGAGTACGAGCAGTACTTC. Translation gives CASSSGGTEYEQYF.

This clone came up once. The chain carries TRBV7-9 and TRBJ1-2, with D unclear. This CDR3 spans 16 amino acids. The germline V and J ends were trimmed by 2 bases and 0 bases, with 13 bases remaining between them. The germline CDR1 and CDR2 sequences are SEHNR and FQNEAQ (reference sequence). CDR3 protein: CASSLIEEEANYGYTF. The CDR3 DNA reads TGTGCCAGCAGCTTAATAGAGGAGGAAGCTAACTATGGCTACACCTTC.

About this clone itself: Within the sample, other DNA sequences also encode this same CDR3. This chain uses TRBV6-5 with TRBJ2-3; no firm D call. The germline V gene encodes CDR1 MNHEY and CDR2 SVGAGI. The CDR3 contains 13 residues. With 6 bases removed from V and 3 bases from J, the gap between germline ends came to 10 bases. CDR3 sequence (DNA): TGTGCCAGCAGCGGTGGCAGTACAGATACGCAGTATTTT. It yields the protein CASSGGSTDTQYF.